These T cell receptor beta chains were read from a single sample in a study of Graves' ophthalmopathy and Graves' hyperthyroidism. TCRdb itself ran the multiplex PCR reads through MiXCR, one entry per CDR3 protein. The sample includes under 200,000 distinct CDR3 sequences, less than 45% seen only once; the top ten take 5.8%. Material: peripheral blood. The source of these receptors is a woman in her thirties or forties with Graves' ophthalmopathy. Both conserved end residues are part of each CDR3. D genes are given only for firm matches. Some rows have no size entry. The others give once, few or many, or a class for an expanded clone.

>TRBV5-1|15|TRBD2|NA|TRBJ2-7
TGCGCCAGCAGCTTGGAATCTAGCGGGACAAACGAGCAGTACTTC
CASSLESSGTNEQYF
>TRBV28|14|NA|NA|TRBJ1-2
TGTGCCAGCAGTTTGGTAGAGAGTAGGCATGGCTACACCTTC
CASSLVESRHGYTF
>TRBV29-1|13|TRBD1|NA|TRBJ2-7
TGCAGCGTCGGGGACAGGGGGCCCTACGAGCAGTACTTC
CSVGDRGPYEQYF
>TRBV7-9|14|NA|NA|TRBJ2-4
TGTGCCAGCAGCCAAGTAGGGCTAGTGAACATTCAGTACTTC
CASSQVGLVNIQYF
>TRBV24-1|14|NA|many|TRBJ1-5
TGTGCCACCAGTGATTCGGCGGCCAATGGGCCCCAGCATTTT
CATSDSAANGPQHF
>TRBV2|16|TRBD2|many|TRBJ2-3
TGTGCCAGCAGTGACCGACTAGCGGGGGTCACAGATACGCAGTATTTT
CASSDRLAGVTDTQYF
>TRBV28|16|TRBD1|many|TRBJ2-5
TGTGCCAGCAGTCCCTATAAACAGGGGGTCCAAGAGACCCAGTACTTC
CASSPYKQGVQETQYF
>TRBV6-1|13|NA|NA|TRBJ2-1
TGTGCCAGCAGTCCCCGGGGCAACAATGAGCAGTTCTTC
CASSPRGNNEQFF
>TRBV27|16|TRBD2|NA|TRBJ2-5
TGTGCCAGCAACCCCCGGACTAGCGGGGGGGAAGAGACCCAGTACTTC
CASNPRTSGGEETQYF
>TRBV12-3/TRBV12-4|14|NA|NA|TRBJ1-5
TGTGCCAGCAGTTTCCAGTATACCAATCAGCCCCAGCATTTT
CASSFQYTNQPQHF
>TRBV12-3/TRBV12-4|14|NA|many|TRBJ1-5
TGTGCCAGCAGGGATGGACAGAGCAATCAGCCCCAGCATTTT
CASRDGQSNQPQHF
>TRBV7-2|18|TRBD2|NA|TRBJ2-3
TGTGCCAGCAGCTTAGCCCATCTAGCGGGAGGGCCCACAGATACGCAGTATTTT
CASSLAHLAGGPTDTQYF
>TRBV5-5|14|NA|many|TRBJ2-5
TGTGCCAGCAGCGAACGACAGATTCAAGAGACCCAGTACTTC
CASSERQIQETQYF
>TRBV11-2|13|NA|many|TRBJ1-6
TGTGCCAGCAGCCTCTACTATAATTCACCCCTCCACTTT
CASSLYYNSPLHF
>TRBV6-5|13|NA|many|TRBJ1-5
TGTGCCAGCAGGATACAGGGAAATCAGCCCCAGCATTTT
CASRIQGNQPQHF
>TRBV12-3/TRBV12-4|14|NA|NA|TRBJ1-1
TGTGCCAGCAGTTCCCCAGGGGCGGACACTGAAGCTTTCTTT
CASSSPGADTEAFF
>TRBV28|15|NA|NA|TRBJ2-7
TGTGCCAGCAGGTCGCGCGGGCGGATCTCCTACGAGCAGTACTTC
CASRSRGRISYEQYF
>TRBV10-3|15|TRBD2|NA|TRBJ2-7
TGTGCCATCAGCCTAGGACTAGCGGGAGCCTACGAGCAGTACTTC
CAISLGLAGAYEQYF
>TRBV6-2/TRBV6-3|12|NA|NA|TRBJ1-1
TGTGCCAGCAGGGACTTCGGCACTGAAGCTTTCTTT
CASRDFGTEAFF
>TRBV16|15|NA|NA|TRBJ1-1
TGTGCCAGCAGCCAATTTGACGGGGGCACTACTGAAGCTTTCTTT
CASSQFDGGTTEAFF
>TRBV28|14|NA|NA|TRBJ2-7
TGTGCCAGCAGTTTAGTATCCAGGATGGGCGAGCAGTACTTC
CASSLVSRMGEQYF
>TRBV15|18|TRBD1|NA|TRBJ2-7
TGTGCCACCAGCAGATCAGGAGACAGGGGCCCTAGCTCCTACGAGCAGTACTTC
CATSRSGDRGPSSYEQYF
>TRBV20-1|15|NA|NA|TRBJ1-1
TGCAGTGCCAGCCCCCCCCTGGGGGCGCGTACTGAAGCTTTCTTT
CSASPPLGARTEAFF
>TRBV6-1|12|NA|NA|TRBJ1-1
TGTGCCAGCAGTGAAGTGGGTAGGGAAGCTTTCTTT
CASSEVGREAFF
>TRBV2|15|NA|NA|TRBJ1-5
TGTGCCAGCACCCTACAGAGACAGTTTAATCAGCCCCAGCATTTT
CASTLQRQFNQPQHF
>TRBV12-3/TRBV12-4|14|NA|NA|TRBJ2-5
TGTGCCAGCAGTCCACGGTCGGGCACAAGGACCCAGTACTTC
CASSPRSGTRTQYF
>TRBV10-3|17|NA|many|TRBJ2-6
TGTGCCATCAGTGAGTCGTGGAGTTCGACTGGGGCCAACGTCCTGACTTTC
CAISESWSSTGANVLTF
>TRBV30|14|NA|many|TRBJ1-2
TGTGCCTGGGTGGGGTACAGGGAGGGCTATGGCTACACCTTC
CAWVGYREGYGYTF
>TRBV28|15|TRBD1|NA|TRBJ1-5
TGTGCCAGCAGTATCGGACAGGGGGGCGGACAGCCCCAGCATTTT
CASSIGQGGGQPQHF
>TRBV6-5|13|TRBD1|many|TRBJ1-2
TGTGCCAGCAGGGGACAGGGAGAAGATGGCTACACCTTC
CASRGQGEDGYTF
>TRBV2|14|NA|many|TRBJ2-5
TGTGCCAGCATACCGGGTGACCGCCAAGAGACCCAGTACTTC
CASIPGDRQETQYF
>TRBV18|18|NA|NA|TRBJ1-5
TGTGCCAGCTCACCACCGGGGTTAGGGATCGATAGCAATCAGCCCCAGCATTTT
CASSPPGLGIDSNQPQHF
>TRBV29-1|13|NA|many|TRBJ1-2
TGCAGCGTCCCCGGGGGGCTCAACTATGGCTACACCTTC
CSVPGGLNYGYTF
>TRBV18|16|TRBD1|NA|TRBJ1-6
TGTGCCAGCTCACCACCGGACAGGGAGGTTTATTCACCCCTCCACTTT
CASSPPDREVYSPLHF
>TRBV6-2/TRBV6-3|17|TRBD1|many|TRBJ1-2
TGTGCCAGCAGTCCGCAACCGGGACAGGGGGCAAGAAGTGGCTACACCTTC
CASSPQPGQGARSGYTF
>TRBV11-3|15|TRBD1|many|TRBJ1-1
TGTGCCAGCAGACTCGGTCCAGGGGGCGACACTGAAGCTTTCTTT
CASRLGPGGDTEAFF
>TRBV7-9|12|NA|many|TRBJ2-7
TGTGCCAGCAGCTTCGACTCCTACGAGCAGTACTTC
CASSFDSYEQYF
>TRBV6-1|15|NA|few|TRBJ1-3
TGTGCCAGCAGTGAATCAGGGAGGCACGGAAACACCATATATTTT
CASSESGRHGNTIYF
>TRBV9|14|NA|many|TRBJ2-7
TGTGCCAGCAGCCCCGGGACAATGGCCTACGAGCAGTACTTC
CASSPGTMAYEQYF
>TRBV29-1|17|NA|NA|TRBJ1-1
TGCAGCGTTTTCCGTCAGGGGAGTTCCCAAAAGAACACTGAAGCTTTCTTT
CSVFRQGSSQKNTEAFF
>TRBV6-5|14|TRBD1|few|TRBJ2-7
TGTGCCAGCAGTTCACAGGGGTCCCACTACGAGCAGTACTTC
CASSSQGSHYEQYF
>TRBV2|13|TRBD1|NA|TRBJ1-2
TGTGCCAGCAGGCATTTGACAGGGAGAGGCTACACCTTC
CASRHLTGRGYTF
>TRBV11-2|15|NA|many|TRBJ1-1
TGTGCCAGCAGCTTATCGATCGGCGGGAACACTGAAGCTTTCTTT
CASSLSIGGNTEAFF
>TRBV28|10|NA|many|TRBJ1-1
TGTGCCAGCTCCTCGGACCTTGCTTTCTTT
CASSSDLAFF
>TRBV7-2|15|NA|NA|TRBJ2-5
TGTGCCAGCAGCTTAGGGGGGGTCAGCCAAGAGACCCAGTACTTC
CASSLGGVSQETQYF